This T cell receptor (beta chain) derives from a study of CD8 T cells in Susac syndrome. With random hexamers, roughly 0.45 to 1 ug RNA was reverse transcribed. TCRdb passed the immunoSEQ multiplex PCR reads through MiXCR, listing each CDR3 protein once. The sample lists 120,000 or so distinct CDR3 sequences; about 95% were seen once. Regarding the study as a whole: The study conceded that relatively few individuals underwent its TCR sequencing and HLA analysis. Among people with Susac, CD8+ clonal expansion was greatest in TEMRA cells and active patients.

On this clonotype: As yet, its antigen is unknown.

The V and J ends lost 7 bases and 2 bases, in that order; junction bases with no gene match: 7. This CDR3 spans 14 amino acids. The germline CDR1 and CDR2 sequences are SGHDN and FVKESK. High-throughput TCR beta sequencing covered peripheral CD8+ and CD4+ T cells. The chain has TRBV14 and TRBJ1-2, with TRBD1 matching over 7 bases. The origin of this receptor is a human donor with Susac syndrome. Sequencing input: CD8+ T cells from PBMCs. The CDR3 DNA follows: TGTGCCAGCACCCCGGGACAGAGCAACTATGGCTACACCTTC. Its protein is CASTPGQSNYGYTF.